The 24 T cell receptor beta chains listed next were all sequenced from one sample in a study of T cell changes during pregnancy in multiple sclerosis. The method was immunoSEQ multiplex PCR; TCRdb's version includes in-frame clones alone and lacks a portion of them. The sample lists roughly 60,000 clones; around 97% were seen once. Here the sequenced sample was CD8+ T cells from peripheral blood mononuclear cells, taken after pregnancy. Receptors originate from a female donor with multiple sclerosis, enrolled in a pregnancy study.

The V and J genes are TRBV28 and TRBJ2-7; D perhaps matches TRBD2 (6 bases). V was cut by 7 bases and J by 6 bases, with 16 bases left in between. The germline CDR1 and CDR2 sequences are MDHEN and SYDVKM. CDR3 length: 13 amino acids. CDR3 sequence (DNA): TGTGCCAGCAACCCGGGCGGGATGAGCGAGCAGTACTTC. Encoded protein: CASNPGGMSEQYF.

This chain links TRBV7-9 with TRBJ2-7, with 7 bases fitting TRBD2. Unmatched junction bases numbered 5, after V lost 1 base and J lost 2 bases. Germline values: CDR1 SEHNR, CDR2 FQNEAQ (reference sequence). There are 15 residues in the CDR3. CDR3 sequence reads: CASSLDAGTTYEQYF. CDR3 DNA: TGTGCCAGCAGCTTAGATGCCGGGACTACCTACGAGCAGTACTTC.

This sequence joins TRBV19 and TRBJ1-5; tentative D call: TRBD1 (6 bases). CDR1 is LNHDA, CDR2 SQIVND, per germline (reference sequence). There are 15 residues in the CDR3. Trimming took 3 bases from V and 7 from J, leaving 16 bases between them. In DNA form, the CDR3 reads TGTGCCAGTAGTATGGTTGGGAGGGGGACCCAGCCCCAGCATTTT. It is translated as CASSMVGRGTQPQHF.

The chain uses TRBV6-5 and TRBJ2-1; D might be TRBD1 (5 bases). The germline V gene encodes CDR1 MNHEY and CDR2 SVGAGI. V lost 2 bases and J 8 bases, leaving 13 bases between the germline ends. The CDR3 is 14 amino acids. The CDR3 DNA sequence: TGTGCCAGCAGTTACGGGGCAGGAACCCATGAGCAGTTCTTC. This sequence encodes CASSYGAGTHEQFF.

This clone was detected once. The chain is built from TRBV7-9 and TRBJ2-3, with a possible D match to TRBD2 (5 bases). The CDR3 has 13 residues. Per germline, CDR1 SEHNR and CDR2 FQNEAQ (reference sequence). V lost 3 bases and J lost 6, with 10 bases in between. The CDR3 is CASSLIGLDTQYF. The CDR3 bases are TGTGCCAGCAGCTTGATTGGACTGGATACGCAGTATTTT.

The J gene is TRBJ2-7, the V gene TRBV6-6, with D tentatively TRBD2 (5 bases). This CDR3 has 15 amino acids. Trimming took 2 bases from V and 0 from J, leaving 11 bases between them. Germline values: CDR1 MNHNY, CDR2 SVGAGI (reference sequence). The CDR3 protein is CASSYGSDYSYEQYF. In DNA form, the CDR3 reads TGTGCCAGCAGTTACGGGAGCGATTACTCCTACGAGCAGTACTTC.

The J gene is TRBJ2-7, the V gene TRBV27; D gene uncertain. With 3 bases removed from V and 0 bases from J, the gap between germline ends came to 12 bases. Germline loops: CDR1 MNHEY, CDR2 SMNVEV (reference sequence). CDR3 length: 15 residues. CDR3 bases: TGTGCCAGCAGTTTCTTGGGCGAGATCTCCTACGAGCAGTACTTC. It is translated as CASSFLGEISYEQYF.

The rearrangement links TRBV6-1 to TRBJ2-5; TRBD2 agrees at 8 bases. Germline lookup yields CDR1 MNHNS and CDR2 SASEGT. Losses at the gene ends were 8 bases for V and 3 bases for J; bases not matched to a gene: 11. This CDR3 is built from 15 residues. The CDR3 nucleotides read TGTGCCAGCCCTCGGGGGGGGCAGGAAAAAGAGACCCAGTACTTC. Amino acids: CASPRGGQEKETQYF.

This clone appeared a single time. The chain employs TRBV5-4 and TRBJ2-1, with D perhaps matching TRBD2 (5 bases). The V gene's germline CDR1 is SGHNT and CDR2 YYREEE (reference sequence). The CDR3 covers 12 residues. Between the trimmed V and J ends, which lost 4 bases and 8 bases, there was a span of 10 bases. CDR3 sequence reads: CASSGPGYEQFF. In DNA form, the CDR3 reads TGTGCCAGCAGCGGGCCGGGGTATGAGCAGTTCTTC.

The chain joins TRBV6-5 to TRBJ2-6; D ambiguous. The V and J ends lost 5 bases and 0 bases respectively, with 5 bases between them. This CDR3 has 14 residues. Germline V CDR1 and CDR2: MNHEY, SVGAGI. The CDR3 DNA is TGTGCCAGCAGTCGGAGCTCTGGGGCCAACGTCCTGACTTTC. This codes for CASSRSSGANVLTF.

This CDR3 reads CASSQSGQGNEKLFF. The CDR3 bases are TGTGCCAGCAGCCAAAGTGGCCAGGGAAATGAAAAACTGTTTTTT. V is TRBV14 and J is TRBJ1-4, with D possibly TRBD1 on 5 matching bases. V was pared by 2 bases and J by 5 bases, with 12 bases between. Per germline, CDR1 SGHDN and CDR2 FVKESK. The CDR3 is 15 amino acids.

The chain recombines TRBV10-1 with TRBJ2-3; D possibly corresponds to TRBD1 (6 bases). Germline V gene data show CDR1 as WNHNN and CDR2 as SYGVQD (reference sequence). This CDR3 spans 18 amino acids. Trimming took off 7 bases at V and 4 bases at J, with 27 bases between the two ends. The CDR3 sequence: CASTRGKGSGRSSDTQYF. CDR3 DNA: TGCGCCAGCACTAGGGGGAAGGGTTCGGGTCGTAGTTCAGATACGCAGTATTTT.

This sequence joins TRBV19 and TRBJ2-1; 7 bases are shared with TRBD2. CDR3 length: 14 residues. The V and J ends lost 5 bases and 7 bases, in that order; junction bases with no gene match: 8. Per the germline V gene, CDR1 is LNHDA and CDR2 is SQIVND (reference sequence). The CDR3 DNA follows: TGTGCCAGTAGTCTGGGGGGGGTTTGGAATGAGCAGTTCTTC. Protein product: CASSLGGVWNEQFF.

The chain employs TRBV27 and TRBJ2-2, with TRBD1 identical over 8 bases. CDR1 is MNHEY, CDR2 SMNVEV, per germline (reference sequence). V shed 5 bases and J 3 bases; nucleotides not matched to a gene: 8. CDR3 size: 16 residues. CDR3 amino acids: CASSPRTGLDTGELFF. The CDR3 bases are TGTGCCAGCAGTCCCCGGACAGGGCTGGACACCGGGGAGCTGTTTTTT.

CDR3: CASSVATGTAYEQYF. The CDR3 DNA sequence: TGTGCCAGCAGCGTAGCTACTGGGACAGCCTACGAGCAGTACTTC. This chain links TRBV9 with TRBJ2-7; 7 positions match TRBD1. This CDR3 is built from 15 residues. Losses at the gene ends were 0 bases for V and 2 bases for J; bases not matched to a gene: 5. In germline, CDR1 is SGDLS, CDR2 YYNGEE.

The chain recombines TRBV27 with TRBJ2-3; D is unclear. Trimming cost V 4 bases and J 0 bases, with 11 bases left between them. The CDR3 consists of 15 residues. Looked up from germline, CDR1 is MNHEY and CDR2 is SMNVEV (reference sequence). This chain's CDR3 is CASSSATTSTDTQYF. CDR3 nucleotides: TGTGCCAGCAGTTCCGCAACGACTAGCACAGATACGCAGTATTTT.

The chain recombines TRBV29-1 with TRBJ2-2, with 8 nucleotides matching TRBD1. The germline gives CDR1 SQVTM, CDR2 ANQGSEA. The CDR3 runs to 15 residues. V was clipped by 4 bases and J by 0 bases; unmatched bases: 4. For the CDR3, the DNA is TGCAGCGTTGGAGGACAGGGAACGAACACCGGGGAGCTGTTTTTT. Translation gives CSVGGQGTNTGELFF.

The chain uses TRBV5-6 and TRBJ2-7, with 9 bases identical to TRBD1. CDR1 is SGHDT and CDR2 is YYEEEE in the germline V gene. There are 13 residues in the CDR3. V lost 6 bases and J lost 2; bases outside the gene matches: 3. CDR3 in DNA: TGTGCCAGCAAAACAGGGGGCACCTACGAGCAGTACTTC. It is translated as CASKTGGTYEQYF.

The CDR3 DNA is TGCGCCAGCAGCCAAAATCTCGGCTACGAGCAGTACTTC. Residues: CASSQNLGYEQYF. The chain joins TRBV4-1 to TRBJ2-7; D remains unclear. V gave up 2 bases and J gave up 3 bases, with 8 bases separating them. The CDR3 consists of 13 residues. Germline V gene data show CDR1 as MGHRA and CDR2 as YSYEKL.

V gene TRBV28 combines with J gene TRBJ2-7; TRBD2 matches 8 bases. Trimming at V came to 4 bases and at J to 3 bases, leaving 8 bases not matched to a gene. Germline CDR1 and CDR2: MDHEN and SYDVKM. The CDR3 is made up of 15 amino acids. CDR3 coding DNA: TGTGCCAGCAGTTACACTAGCGGAGGGGACTACGAGCAGTACTTC. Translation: CASSYTSGGDYEQYF. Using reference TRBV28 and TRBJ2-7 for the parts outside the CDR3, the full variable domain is DVKVTQSSRYLVKRTGEKVFLECVQDMDHENMFWYRQDPGLGLRLIYFSYDVKMKEKGDIPEGYSVSREKKERFSLILESASTNQTSMYLCASSYTSGGDYEQYFGPGTRLTVT.

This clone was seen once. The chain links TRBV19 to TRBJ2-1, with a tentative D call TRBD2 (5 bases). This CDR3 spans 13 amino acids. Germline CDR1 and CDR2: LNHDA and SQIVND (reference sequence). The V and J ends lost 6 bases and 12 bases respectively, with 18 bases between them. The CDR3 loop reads CASSPILANGQFF. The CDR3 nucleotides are TGTGCCAGTAGCCCTATCCTAGCTAACGGGCAGTTCTTC.

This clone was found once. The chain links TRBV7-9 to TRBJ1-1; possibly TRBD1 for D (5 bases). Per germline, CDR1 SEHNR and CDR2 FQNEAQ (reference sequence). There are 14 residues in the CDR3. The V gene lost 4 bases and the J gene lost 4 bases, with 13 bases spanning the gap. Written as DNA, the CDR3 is TGTGCCAGCAGCTCTGGGGGGACGGCCACTGAAGCTTTCTTT. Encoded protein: CASSSGGTATEAFF.

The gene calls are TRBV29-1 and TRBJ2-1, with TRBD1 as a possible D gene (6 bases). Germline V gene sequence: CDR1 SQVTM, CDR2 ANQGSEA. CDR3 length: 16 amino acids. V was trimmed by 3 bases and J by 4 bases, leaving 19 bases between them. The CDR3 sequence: CSVEGLQGRDYNEQFF. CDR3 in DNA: TGCAGCGTTGAGGGTCTACAGGGAAGGGATTACAATGAGCAGTTCTTC.

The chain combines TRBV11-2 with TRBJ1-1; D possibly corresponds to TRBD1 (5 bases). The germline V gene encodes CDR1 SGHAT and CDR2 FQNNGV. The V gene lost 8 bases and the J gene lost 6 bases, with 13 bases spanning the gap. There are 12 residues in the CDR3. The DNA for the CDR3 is TGTGCCAGCCTAAAGGGAGGGGCTGAAGCTTTCTTT. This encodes CASLKGGAEAFF.